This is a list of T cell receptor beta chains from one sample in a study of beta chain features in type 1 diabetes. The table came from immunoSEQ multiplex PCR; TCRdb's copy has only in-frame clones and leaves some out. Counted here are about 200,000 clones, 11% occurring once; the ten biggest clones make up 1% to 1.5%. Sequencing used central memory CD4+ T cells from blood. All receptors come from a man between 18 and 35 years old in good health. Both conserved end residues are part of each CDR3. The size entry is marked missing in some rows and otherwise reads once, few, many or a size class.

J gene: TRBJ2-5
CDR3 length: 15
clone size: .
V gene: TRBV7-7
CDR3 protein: CASSAGQPGQETQYF

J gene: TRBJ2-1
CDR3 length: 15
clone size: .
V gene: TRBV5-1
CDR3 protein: CASSLGTESYNEQFF

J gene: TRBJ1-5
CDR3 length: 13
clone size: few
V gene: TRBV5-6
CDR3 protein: CASSPGRNQPQHF

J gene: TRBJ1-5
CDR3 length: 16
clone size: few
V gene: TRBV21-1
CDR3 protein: CASSASGQGADQPQHF

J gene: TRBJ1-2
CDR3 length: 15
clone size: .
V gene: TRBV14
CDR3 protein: CASSQDATANYGYTF

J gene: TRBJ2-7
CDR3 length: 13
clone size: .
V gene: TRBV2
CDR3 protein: CASSDTDRSGEYF

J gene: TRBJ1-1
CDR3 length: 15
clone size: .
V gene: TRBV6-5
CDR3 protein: CASNGQGLVNTEAFF

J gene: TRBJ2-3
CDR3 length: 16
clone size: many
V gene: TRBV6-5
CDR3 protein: CASSYLGQGAGDTQYF

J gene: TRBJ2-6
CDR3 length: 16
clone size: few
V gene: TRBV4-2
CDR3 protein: CASSQPTGTGANVLTF

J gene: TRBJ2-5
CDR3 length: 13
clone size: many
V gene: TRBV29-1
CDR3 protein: CSIGQGASETQYF

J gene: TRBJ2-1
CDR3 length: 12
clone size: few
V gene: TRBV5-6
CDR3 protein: CASSLNANEQFF

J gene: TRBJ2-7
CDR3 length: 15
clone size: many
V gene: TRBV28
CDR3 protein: CASSSEGVPDYEQYF

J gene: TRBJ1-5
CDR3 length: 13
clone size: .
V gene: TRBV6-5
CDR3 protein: CASRGQGNQPQHF

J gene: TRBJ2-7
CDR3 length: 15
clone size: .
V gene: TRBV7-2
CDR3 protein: CASSLARGPSYEQYF

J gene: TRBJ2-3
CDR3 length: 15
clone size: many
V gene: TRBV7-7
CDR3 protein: CASSSTGGSTDTQYF

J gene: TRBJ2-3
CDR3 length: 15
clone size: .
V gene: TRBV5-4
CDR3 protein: CASSRTGGRTDTQYF

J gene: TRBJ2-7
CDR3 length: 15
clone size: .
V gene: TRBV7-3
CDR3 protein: CASSAQGNGVYEQYF

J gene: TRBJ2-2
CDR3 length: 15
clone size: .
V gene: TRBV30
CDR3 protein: CAWSRLREGTGELFF

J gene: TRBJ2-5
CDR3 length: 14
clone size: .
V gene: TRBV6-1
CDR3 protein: CASKPGLAEETQYF

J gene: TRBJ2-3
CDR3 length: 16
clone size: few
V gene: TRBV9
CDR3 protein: CASSVGGLGNTDTQYF

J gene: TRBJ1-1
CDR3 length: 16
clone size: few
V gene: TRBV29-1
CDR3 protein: CSASVGTGVSNTEAFF

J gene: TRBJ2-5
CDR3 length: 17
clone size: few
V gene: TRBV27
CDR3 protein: CASSSRVGTSGQETQYF

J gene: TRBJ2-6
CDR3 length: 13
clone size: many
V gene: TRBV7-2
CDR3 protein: CASSLAGANVLTF

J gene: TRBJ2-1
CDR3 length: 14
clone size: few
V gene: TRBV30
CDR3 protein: CAWTSGSSYNEQFF

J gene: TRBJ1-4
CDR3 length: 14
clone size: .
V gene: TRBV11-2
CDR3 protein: CASSLSGRNEKLFF

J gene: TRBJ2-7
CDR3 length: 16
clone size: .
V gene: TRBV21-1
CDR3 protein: CASSSRPGIDSYEQYF

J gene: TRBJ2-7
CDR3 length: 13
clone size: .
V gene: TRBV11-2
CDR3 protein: CASSADRTYEQYF

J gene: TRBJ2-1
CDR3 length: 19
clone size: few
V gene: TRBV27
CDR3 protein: CASSPSPPGLAGVYNEQFF

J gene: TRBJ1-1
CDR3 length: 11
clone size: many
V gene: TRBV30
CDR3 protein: CAWSVQTEAFF

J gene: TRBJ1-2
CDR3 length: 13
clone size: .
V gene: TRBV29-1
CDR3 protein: CSARTGGGYGYTF

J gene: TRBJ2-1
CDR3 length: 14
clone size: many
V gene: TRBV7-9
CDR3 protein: CASSLGYTGNEQFF

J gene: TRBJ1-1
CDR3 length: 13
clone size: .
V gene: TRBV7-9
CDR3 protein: CASSPSRDTEAFF

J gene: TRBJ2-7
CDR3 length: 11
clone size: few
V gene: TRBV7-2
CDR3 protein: CASSLIYEQYF

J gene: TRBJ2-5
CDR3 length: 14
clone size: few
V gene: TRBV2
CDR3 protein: CASSRTVPGETQYF

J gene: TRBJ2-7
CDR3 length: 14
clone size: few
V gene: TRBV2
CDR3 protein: CASIVQPRSYEQYF

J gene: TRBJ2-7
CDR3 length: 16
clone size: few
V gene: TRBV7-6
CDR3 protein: CASSLAGPSGAYEQYF

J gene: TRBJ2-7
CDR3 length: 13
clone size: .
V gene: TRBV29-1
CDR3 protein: CSVEGQIADEQYF

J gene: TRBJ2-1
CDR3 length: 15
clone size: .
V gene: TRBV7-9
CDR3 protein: CASSRAVRIYNEQFF

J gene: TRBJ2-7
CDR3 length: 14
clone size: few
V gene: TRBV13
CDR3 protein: CASSTARGGYEQYF

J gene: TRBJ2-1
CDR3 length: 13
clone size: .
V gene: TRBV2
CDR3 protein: CASTGETYNEQFF

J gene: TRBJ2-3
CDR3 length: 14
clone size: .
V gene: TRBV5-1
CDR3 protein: CASSWRTNQDTQYF

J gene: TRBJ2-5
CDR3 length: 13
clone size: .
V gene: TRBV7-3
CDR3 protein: CASSRDRQETQYF

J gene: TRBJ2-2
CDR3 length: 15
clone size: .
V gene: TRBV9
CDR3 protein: CASSRYSTDTGELFF

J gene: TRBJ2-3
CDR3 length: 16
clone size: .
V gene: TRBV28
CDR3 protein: CASSSLAGASTDTQYF

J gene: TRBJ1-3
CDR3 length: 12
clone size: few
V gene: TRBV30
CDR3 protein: CAWSLQRNTIYF

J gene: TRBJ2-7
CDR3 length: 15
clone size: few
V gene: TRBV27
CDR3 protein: CASSLNPGLKNEQYF

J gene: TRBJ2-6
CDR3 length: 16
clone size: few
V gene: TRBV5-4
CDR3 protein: CASSLAYPAGANVLTF

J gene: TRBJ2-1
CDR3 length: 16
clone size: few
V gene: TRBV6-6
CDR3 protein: CASRARTGGWNNEQFF

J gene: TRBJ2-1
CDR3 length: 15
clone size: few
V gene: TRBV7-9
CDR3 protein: CASSITSNGVHEQFF

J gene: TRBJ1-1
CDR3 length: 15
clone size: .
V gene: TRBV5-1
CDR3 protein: CASSLAGQGSSEAFF

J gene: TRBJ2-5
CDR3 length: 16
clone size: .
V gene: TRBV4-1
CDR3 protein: CASSQGPGRSQETQYF

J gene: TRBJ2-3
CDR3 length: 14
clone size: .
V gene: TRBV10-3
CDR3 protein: CAISRTSGRDTQYF